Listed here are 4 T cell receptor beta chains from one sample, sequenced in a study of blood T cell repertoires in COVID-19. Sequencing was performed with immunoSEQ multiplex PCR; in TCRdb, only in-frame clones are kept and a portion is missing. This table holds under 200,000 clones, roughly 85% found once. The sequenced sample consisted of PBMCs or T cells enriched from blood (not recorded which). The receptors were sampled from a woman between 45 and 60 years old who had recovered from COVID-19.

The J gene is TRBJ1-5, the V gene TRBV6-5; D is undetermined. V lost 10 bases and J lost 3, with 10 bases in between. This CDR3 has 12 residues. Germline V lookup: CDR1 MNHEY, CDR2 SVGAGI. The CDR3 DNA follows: TGTGCCACCCGGGGTTACAATCAGCCCCAGCATTTT. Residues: CATRGYNQPQHF.

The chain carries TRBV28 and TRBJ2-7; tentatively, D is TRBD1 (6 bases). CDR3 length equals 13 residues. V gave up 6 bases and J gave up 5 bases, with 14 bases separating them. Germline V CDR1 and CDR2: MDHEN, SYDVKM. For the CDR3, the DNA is TGTGCCAGCAGACCAGGGGCGAGGAACGAGCAGTACGTC. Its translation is CASRPGARNEQYV.

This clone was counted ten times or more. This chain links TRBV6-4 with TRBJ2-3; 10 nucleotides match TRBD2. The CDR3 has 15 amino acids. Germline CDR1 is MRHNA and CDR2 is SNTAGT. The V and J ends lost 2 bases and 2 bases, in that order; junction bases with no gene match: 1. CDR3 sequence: CASSDSGGATDTQYF. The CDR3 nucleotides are TGTGCCAGCAGTGACAGCGGGGGGGCCACAGATACGCAGTATTTT.

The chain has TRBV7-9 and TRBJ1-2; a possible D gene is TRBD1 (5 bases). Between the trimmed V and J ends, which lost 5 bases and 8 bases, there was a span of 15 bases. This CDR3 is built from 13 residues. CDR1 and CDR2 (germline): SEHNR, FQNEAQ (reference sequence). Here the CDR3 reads CASSLRGLGGYTF. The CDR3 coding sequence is TGTGCCAGCAGCCTACGGGGACTTGGGGGCTACACCTTC.